These T cell receptor beta chains were read from a single sample in a study of blood T cell repertoires in COVID-19. TCRdb's copy holds only in-frame clones and misses some; the assay was immunoSEQ multiplex PCR. The sample has 120,000 to 150,000 clones, about 86% seen once. Sequences were obtained from peripheral blood. All receptors derive from a woman aged 60-75 years with acute or convalescent COVID-19. Each CDR3 is given without its conserved first and last residue.

v_gene | CDR3aa
TRBV7-2 | ASSLVPGYDEQF
TRBV18 | ASSPPVGQGRPLH
TRBV30 | AWTRGPTDTQY
TRBV28 | ASIAIQGIPSTEAF
TRBV7-6 | ASSLGRGGGETQY
TRBV5-1 | ASSLTQGANLSPLH
TRBV2 | ASNQGFSYEQY
TRBV27 | ASSLSPPRAAGTEAF
TRBV30 | AWSGTAAYEQY
TRBV5-4 | ASSLETGYNSPLH
TRBV25-1 | ASSPSGTGGNEQF
TRBV6-5 | ASARTGDNQPQH
TRBV3-1/TRBV3-2 | ASSERLAGGGGEF
TRBV7-3 | ASSLNLGGKLF
TRBV19 | ASSSSGGLYEQY
TRBV5-4 | ASSLAVGQGTRTYNEQF
TRBV5-4 | ASSVSRGIAKNIQY
TRBV5-1 | ASSLRSGDTGELF
TRBV25-1 | ASSDRGTVRGYT
TRBV7-9 | AIPRGSFGYT
TRBV5-4 | ASSVGPGTGEQPQH
TRBV5-1 | ASSSGTGVEKLF
TRBV9 | ASSVGTSSHNEQF
TRBV19 | ASSMVPGRGTYEQY
TRBV7-2 | ASSLGAVPWEF
TRBV6-4 | ASSETSGGYSYNEQF
TRBV10-3 | AISDPGGAYNEQF
TRBV11-3 | ASRGQGSYEQY
TRBV24-1 | ATSVAGINEQY
TRBV9 | ASSVGVIGQGFSTNEKLF
TRBV30 | AWSPPTGPGGEAF
TRBV27 | ASSLGGAENQPQH